The clone carrying this TCR beta chain was observed many times. The data were taken from a study of CD8+CD57+ T cells in acquired aplastic anemia. Study details: DNA per sorted CD4+ or CD8+ sample ranged roughly 0.19 to 27.4 ug, averaging 3.2 ug.

The germline CDR1 and CDR2 sequences are MNHNS and SASEGT. Trimming took 6 bases from V and 5 from J; bases not matched to a gene: 10. The CDR3 spans 16 residues. Genomic DNA, serving as template, underwent TCR beta VDJ and CDR3 profiling. TCRdb fed the reads into MiXCR, producing one record per CDR3 protein. The table lists 60,000 to 75,000 distinct CDR3 sequences, about 50% of them singletons, with 2% to 3% in the top ten. Sequences were obtained from sorted CD4+, CD8+, or CD8+CD57+ T cells (not recorded which) from PBMCs. The receptor was derived from a human donor in good health, serving as a control. The V and J genes are TRBV6-1 and TRBJ2-2; 9 nucleotides align to TRBD1. The CDR3 DNA reads as TGTGCCAGCAGACCACAGGGGGCAATTGGGACCGGGGAGCTGTTTTTT. Translation: CASRPQGAIGTGELFF.